This TCR beta chain was documented in a study of T cells in localized non-small cell lung cancer. From germline, CDR1 is SGDLS and CDR2 YYNGEE. The CDR3 runs 15 residues. With 2 bases removed from V and 5 bases from J, the gap between germline ends came to 16 bases. The table came from immunoSEQ multiplex PCR; TCRdb's copy has only in-frame clones and leaves some out. Of some 20,000 clones detected, 65% to 90% appear once; the ten largest clones hold roughly 4.5%. Broader study findings: Maximal T cell clonality occurred in uninvolved adjacent lung, with tumor ranking below it. In adjacent lung, a median about 52 of the top 100 tumor clones were found.

This clone was recorded a few times. What it binds is unknown. The receptor's source is a man between 35 and 75 years old with stage I lung adenocarcinoma. The chain combines TRBV9 with TRBJ1-1, with TRBD1 as a possible D gene (5 bases). Sample: peripheral blood, taken before any cancer treatment. The CDR3 DNA is TGTGCCAGCAGCGTTCTGGGGGAGGGATTTACTGAAGCTTTCTTT. Translation gives CASSVLGEGFTEAFF.